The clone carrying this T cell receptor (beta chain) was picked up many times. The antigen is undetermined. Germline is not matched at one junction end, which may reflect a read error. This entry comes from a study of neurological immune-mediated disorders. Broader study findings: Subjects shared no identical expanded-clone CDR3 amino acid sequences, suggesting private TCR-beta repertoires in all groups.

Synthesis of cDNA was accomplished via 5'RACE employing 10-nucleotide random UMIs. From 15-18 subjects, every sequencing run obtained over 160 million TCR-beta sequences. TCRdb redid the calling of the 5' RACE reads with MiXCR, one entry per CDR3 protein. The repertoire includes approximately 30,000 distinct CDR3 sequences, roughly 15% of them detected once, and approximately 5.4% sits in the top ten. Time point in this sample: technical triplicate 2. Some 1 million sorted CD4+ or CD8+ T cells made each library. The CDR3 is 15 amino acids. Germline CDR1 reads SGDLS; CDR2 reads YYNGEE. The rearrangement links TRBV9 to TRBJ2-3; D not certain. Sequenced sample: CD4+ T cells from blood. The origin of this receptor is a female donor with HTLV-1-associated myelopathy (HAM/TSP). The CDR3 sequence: CVSSVGRMSTDTQYF. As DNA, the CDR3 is TGTGTCAGCAGCGTCGGACGGATGAGCACAGATACGCAGTATTTT.